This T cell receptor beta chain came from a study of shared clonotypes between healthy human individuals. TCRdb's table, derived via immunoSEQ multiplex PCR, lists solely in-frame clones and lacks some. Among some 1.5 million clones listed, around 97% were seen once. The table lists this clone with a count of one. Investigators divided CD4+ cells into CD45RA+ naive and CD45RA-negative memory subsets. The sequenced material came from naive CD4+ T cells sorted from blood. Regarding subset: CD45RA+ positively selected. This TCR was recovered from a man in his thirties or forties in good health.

CDR3 nucleotide sequence: TGTGCCAGCAGCTTAGTGGGACAGGGTAATGAGCAGTTCTTC. Translation: CASSLVGQGNEQFF. The chain employs TRBV7-2 and TRBJ2-1; TRBD1 agrees at 9 bases. V lost 1 base and J lost 7; bases outside the gene matches: 2. The CDR3 spans 14 residues. In germline, CDR1 is SGHTA, CDR2 FQGNSA.